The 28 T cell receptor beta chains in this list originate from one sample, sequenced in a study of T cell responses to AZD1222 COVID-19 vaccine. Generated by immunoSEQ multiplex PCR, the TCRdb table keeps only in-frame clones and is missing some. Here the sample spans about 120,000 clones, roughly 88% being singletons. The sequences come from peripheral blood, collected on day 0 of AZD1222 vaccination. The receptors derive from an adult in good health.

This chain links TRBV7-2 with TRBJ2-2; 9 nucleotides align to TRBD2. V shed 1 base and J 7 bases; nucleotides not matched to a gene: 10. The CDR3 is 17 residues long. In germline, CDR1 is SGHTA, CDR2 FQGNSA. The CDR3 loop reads CASSLDAGGPHYGELFF. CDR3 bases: TGTGCCAGCAGCTTAGATGCGGGGGGGCCGCATTACGGGGAGCTGTTTTTT.

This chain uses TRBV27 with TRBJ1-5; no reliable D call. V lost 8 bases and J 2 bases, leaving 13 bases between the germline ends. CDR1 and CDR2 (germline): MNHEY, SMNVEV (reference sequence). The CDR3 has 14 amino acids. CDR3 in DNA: TGTGCCAGCCGGGGTCTCAAGGGCAATCAGCCCCAGCATTTT. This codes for CASRGLKGNQPQHF.

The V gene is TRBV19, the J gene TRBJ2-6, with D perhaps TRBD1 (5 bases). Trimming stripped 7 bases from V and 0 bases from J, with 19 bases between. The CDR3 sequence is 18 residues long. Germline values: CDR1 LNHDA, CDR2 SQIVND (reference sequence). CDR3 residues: CASTDPPGASSGANVLTF. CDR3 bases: TGTGCCAGTACAGACCCACCTGGGGCCTCCTCTGGGGCCAACGTCCTGACTTTC.

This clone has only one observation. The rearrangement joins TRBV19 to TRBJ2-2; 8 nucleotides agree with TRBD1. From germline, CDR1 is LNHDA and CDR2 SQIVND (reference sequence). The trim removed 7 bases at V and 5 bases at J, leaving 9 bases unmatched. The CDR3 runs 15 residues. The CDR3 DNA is TGTGCCAGTAAGATAACAGGGGGGAAGACCGGGGAGCTGTTTTTT. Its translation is CASKITGGKTGELFF.

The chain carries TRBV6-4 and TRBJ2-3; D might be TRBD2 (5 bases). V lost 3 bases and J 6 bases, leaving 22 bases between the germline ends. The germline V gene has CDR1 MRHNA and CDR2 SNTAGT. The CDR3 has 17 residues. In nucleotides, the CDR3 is TGTGCCAGCAGTGATCGAGGGCAGTTAGGCTCACAGGATACGCAGTATTTT. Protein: CASSDRGQLGSQDTQYF.

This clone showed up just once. CDR3 bases: TGTGCCAGCAGCTTGAGGGCCGGGGCAAAGAACACTGAAGCTTTCTTT. Protein: CASSLRAGAKNTEAFF. The V and J genes are TRBV5-4 and TRBJ1-1, with D possibly matching TRBD1 (5 bases). This CDR3 is built from 16 residues. From germline, CDR1 is SGHNT and CDR2 YYREEE (reference sequence). Trimming shortened V by 1 base and J by 1 base, and 14 bases separated the two germline ends.

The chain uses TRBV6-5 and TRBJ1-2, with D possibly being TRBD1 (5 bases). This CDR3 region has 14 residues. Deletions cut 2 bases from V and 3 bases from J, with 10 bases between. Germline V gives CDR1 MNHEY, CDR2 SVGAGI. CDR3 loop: CASSYIGAHYGYTF. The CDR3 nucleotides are TGTGCCAGCAGTTACATCGGGGCACACTATGGCTACACCTTC.

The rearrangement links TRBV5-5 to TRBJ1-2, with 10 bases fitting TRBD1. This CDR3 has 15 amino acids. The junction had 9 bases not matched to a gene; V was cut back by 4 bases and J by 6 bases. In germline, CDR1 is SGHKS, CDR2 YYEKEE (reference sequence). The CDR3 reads CASSLRDRGRHGYTF. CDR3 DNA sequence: TGTGCCAGCAGCCTCCGGGACAGGGGTCGTCATGGCTACACCTTC.

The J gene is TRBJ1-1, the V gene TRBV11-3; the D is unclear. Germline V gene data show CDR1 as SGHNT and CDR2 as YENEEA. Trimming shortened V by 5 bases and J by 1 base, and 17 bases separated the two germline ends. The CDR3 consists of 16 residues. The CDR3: CASSLTRGIQNTEAFF. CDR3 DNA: TGTGCCAGCAGCCTCACTCGAGGAATACAGAACACTGAAGCTTTCTTT.

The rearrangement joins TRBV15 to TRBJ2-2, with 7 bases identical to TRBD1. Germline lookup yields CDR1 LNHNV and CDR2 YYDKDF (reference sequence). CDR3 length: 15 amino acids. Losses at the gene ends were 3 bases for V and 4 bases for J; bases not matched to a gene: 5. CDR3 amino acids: CATSRTGSFTGELFF. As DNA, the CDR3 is TGTGCCACCAGCAGGACAGGGAGTTTCACCGGGGAGCTGTTTTTT.

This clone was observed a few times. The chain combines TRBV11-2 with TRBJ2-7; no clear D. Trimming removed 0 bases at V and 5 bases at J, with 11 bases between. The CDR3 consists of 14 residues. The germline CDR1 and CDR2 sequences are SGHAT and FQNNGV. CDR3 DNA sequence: TGTGCCAGCAGCTTAGACCGTCACAGCCACGAGCAGTACTTC. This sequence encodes CASSLDRHSHEQYF. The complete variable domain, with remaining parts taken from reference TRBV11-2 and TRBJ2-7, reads EAGVAQSPRYKIIEKRQSVAFWCNPISGHATLYWYQQILGQGPKLLIQFQNNGVVDDSQLPKDRFSAERLKGVDSTLKIQPAKLEDSAVYLCASSLDRHSHEQYFGPGTRLTVT.

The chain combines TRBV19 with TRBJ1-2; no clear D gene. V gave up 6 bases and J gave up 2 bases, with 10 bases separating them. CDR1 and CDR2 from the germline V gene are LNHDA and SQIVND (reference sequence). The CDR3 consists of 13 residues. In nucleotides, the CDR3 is TGTGCCAGTAGCGTCACAGCAAACTATGGCTACACCTTC. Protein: CASSVTANYGYTF.

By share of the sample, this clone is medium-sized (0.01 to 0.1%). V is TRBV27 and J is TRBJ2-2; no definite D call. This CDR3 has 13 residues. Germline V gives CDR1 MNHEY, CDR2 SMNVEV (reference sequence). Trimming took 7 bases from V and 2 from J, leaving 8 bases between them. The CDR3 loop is CASTILNTGELFF. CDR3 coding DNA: TGTGCCAGCACCATACTTAACACCGGGGAGCTGTTTTTT.

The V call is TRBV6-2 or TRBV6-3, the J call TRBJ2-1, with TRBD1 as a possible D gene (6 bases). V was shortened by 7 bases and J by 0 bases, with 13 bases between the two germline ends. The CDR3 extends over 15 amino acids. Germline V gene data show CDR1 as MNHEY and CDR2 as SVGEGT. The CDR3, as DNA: TGTGCCAGCACCCCAGGGGCCAGCTCCTACAATGAGCAGTTCTTC. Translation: CASTPGASSYNEQFF.

CDR3 nucleotides: TGCGCCAGCAGCCAAGATCGACGTCCCCTAGCTGCCGAGCAGTACTTC. Its translation: CASSQDRRPLAAEQYF. The chain joins TRBV4-1 to TRBJ2-7, with a tentative D call TRBD2 (5 bases). V was clipped by 0 bases and J by 6 bases, with 18 bases between them. The CDR3 spans 16 residues. The germline gives CDR1 MGHRA, CDR2 YSYEKL.

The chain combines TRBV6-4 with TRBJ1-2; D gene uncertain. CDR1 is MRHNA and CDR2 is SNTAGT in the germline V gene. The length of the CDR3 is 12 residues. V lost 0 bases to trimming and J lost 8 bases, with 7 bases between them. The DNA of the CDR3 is TGTGCCAGCAGTGACTCGGGCCGGGGCTACACCTTC. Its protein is CASSDSGRGYTF.

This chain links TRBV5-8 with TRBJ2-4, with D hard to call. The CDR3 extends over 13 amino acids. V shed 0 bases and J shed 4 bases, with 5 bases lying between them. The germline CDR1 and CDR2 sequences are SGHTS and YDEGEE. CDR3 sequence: CASSLDTKNIQYF. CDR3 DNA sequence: TGTGCCAGCAGCTTGGACACAAAAAACATTCAGTACTTC.

CDR3 sequence: CASAGNTIYF. CDR3 nucleotide sequence: TGTGCTAGTGCTGGAAACACCATATATTTT. The chain has TRBV12-5 and TRBJ1-3; D gene uncertain. V was pared by 7 bases and J by 2 bases, with 0 bases between. This CDR3 region has 10 residues. Per germline, CDR1 LGHNT and CDR2 FRNRAP.

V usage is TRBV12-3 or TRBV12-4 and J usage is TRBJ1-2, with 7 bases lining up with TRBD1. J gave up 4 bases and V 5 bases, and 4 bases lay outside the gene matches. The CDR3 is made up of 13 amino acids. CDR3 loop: CASSTTGVYGYTF. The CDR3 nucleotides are TGTGCCAGCAGTACAACAGGGGTCTATGGCTACACCTTC.

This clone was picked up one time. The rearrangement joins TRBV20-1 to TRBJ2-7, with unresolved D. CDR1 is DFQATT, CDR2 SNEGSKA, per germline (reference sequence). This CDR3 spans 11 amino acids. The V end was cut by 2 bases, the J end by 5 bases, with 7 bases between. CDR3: CSARISHEQYF. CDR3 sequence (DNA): TGCAGTGCTAGAATATCGCACGAGCAGTACTTC.

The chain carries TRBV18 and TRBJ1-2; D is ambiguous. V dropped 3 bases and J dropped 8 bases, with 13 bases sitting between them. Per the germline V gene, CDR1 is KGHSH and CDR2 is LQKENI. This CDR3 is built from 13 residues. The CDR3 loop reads CASSPFSDRGYTF. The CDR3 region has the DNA TGTGCCAGCTCACCGTTCAGTGACCGAGGCTACACCTTC.

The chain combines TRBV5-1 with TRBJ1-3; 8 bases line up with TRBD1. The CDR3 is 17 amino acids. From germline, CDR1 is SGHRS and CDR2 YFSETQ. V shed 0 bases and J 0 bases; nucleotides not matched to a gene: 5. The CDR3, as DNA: TGCGCCAGCAGCTTGGGACAGGGGAGAAACTCTGGAAACACCATATATTTT. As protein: CASSLGQGRNSGNTIYF.

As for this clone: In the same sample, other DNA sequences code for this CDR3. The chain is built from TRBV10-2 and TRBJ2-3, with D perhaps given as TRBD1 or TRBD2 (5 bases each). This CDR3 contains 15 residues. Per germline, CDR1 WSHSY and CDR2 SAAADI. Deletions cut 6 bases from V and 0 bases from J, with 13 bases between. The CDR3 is CASRAGDRSTDTQYF. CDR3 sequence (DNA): TGCGCCAGCAGGGCCGGGGACCGTAGCACAGATACGCAGTATTTT.

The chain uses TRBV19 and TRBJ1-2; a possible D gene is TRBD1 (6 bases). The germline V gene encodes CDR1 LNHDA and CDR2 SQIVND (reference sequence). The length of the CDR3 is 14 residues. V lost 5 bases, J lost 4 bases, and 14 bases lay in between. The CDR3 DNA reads TGTGCCAGTAGTGCAGGGGTTTCGGGCTATGGCTACACCTTC. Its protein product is CASSAGVSGYGYTF.

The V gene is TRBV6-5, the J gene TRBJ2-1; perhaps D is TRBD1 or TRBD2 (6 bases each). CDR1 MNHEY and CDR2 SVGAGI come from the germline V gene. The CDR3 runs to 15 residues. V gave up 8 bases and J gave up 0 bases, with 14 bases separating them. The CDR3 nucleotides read TGTGCCAGCCTAATGGGGGGCTACTCCTACAATGAGCAGTTCTTC. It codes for CASLMGGYSYNEQFF.

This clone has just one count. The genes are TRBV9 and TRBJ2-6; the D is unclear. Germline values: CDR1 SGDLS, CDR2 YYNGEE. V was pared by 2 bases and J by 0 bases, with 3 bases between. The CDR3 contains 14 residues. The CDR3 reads CASSVASGANVLTF. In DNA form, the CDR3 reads TGTGCCAGCAGCGTCGCCTCTGGGGCCAACGTCCTGACTTTC.

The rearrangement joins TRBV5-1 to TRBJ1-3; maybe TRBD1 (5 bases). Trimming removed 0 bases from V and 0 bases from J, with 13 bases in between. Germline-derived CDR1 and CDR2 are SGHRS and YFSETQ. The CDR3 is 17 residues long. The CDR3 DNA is TGCGCCAGCAGCTTGGGGCCGGGACGTACCTCTGGAAACACCATATATTTT. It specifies CASSLGPGRTSGNTIYF.

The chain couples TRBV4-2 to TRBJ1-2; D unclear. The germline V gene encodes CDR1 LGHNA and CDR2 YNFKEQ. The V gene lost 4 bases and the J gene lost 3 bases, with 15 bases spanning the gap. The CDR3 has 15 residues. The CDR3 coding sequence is TGTGCCAGCAGCCCCGATTGGACCGACGACTATGGCTACACCTTC. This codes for CASSPDWTDDYGYTF.